This record covers a single T cell receptor (beta chain). The CDR3 has 16 residues. V was cut by 8 bases and J by 0 bases, with 16 bases left in between. The germline V gene encodes CDR1 MDHEN and CDR2 SYDVKM. Time point: persistent/refractory GD, antithyroid drugs over 5 years with positive TRAb. Researchers made the TCR library from RNA that was extracted from PBMCs. Relying on iRepertoire HTBI primers and Arm-PCR of CDR3 regions, the team built TCR beta libraries. TCRdb reprocessed the multiplex PCR reads via MiXCR and lists one record per CDR3 protein. The table has some 420,000 distinct CDR3 sequences, roughly 23% seen once. The source of the sample is a study of regulatory T cells in long-lasting Graves disease. The wider study: More than 5 years of antithyroid drugs with positive TSH receptor antibodies defined persistent Graves' disease.

The sequencing used peripheral blood mononuclear cells (PBMCs), collected when the disease was refractory, from a patient treated with antithyroid drugs. The TCR was taken from a female donor with Graves disease. The chain carries TRBV28 and TRBJ1-4, with unresolved D. The chain's CDR3 is CASALGRPTTNEKLFF. The CDR3 DNA reads as TGTGCCAGCGCCTTGGGCAGGCCCACAACTAATGAAAAACTGTTTTTT.